The entry that follows covers one T cell receptor (beta chain) sequence. The sample belongs to a study of PD-1 blockade in classical Hodgkin lymphoma. Relapse was seen in all patients after autologous stem cell transplantation, and brentuximab vedotin exposure was variable. Sequencing was performed with immunoSEQ multiplex PCR; in TCRdb, only in-frame clones are kept and a portion is missing. The profile shows about 110,000 clones, 80% to 90% of them singletons. The TCR was taken from a human donor with classical Hodgkin lymphoma. The sequenced sample was peripheral blood mononuclear cells (PBMCs), obtained before the second cycle of nivolumab.

DNA for the CDR3: TGCGCCAGCAGCCAAGAGGGAGGGGGACAGGGGGCTTCTGGAAACACCATATATTTT. This codes for CASSQEGGGQGASGNTIYF. The chain is built from TRBV4-1 and TRBJ1-3; 12 bases match TRBD1. Germline V gene lookup returns CDR1 MGHRA and CDR2 YSYEKL. The CDR3 is 19 amino acids. V shed 0 bases and J 1 base; nucleotides not matched to a gene: 7.